This entry is about one T cell receptor beta chain. No antigen is known for it. Within one base of it there is no much larger clone, and no base qualities were kept. CDR1 and CDR2, per the germline V gene, are MNHEY and SVGAGI. After removal of 10 bases from V and 1 base from J, the junction retains 8 bases not matched to a gene. From the cysteine up to the phenylalanine, the CDR3 has a length of 14 residues. Only the CDR3 region is kept as DNA, spanning 42 bases read in frame from base 1. Each collaborating institution followed its own protocols to collect whole blood in K2EDTA tubes. For TCRbeta analysis, collaborator samples were shipped as frozen whole blood, as isolated PBMCs, or as DNA extracted from either sample type. The sample comes from a study of blood T cell repertoires in COVID-19 (dated by TCRdb to about 2020). With regard to the full study: Collaborator samples came from the United States, Italy and Spain and covered acute and convalescent phases of COVID-19. The prospective study material was composed of cDNA or gDNA derived from T cells, B-cell-depleted T cells, or PBMCs. Subjects who had been exposed to COVID-19, were actively infected with it, or had recovered from it provided the deeply sampled blood TCRbeta repertoires that made up the dataset. The repertoires were released in a freely available public database meant as a resource for research on the immune response to SARS-CoV-2. Samples were obtained from the ongoing ImmuneRACE study (first 160 participants) and from over 1,000 subjects provided by 6 global collaborators. A de-identified subject ID, COVID-19 status, age in years and sex were almost always included in the sample metadata. Where available, HLA class I and class II types were taken from metadata supplied by the sample provider and were not determined by assay-based typing.

The immunoSEQ Assay, a bias-controlled multiplex PCR, was used to amplify TCRbeta CDR3 regions from genomic DNA. Turning to the authors' computational methods: The number of nucleated cells in each sample was estimated by amplification of reference gene primers within the assay. Sequence reads were collapsed and filtered to measure the absolute abundance of every unique TCRbeta CDR3 rearrangement. For each sample, productive Simpson clonality was calculated as the square root of Simpson's diversity index over productive rearrangements. TCRdb took over this immuneACCESS table, retaining in-frame rearrangements with V and J assigned. Such tables are incomplete; in checked studies, under half of the missing clones stem from an unresolved V gene, and the remainder is unexplained. The V and J calls and the clone size are those of that table, but D and trimming were determined from the DNA. The sample includes some 80,000 clones, with more than 75% observed a single time. Of the sample, roughly 7.3% falls within the top ten clones.

Results the study describes overall, beyond this receptor: How much clinical and demographic metadata was included differed by source and by participant, and the metadata was provided uncurated.

The receptor was isolated from a human donor in a cohort sampled during active COVID-19. Sequencing was performed on peripheral blood. The rearrangement combines TRBV6-5 with TRBJ2-7, with 9 junctional bases fitting TRBD1. The CDR3 corresponds to CATQDRGVSYEQYF. The DNA sequence reads TGTGCCACCCAAGACAGGGGGGTATCCTACGAGCAGTACTTC.